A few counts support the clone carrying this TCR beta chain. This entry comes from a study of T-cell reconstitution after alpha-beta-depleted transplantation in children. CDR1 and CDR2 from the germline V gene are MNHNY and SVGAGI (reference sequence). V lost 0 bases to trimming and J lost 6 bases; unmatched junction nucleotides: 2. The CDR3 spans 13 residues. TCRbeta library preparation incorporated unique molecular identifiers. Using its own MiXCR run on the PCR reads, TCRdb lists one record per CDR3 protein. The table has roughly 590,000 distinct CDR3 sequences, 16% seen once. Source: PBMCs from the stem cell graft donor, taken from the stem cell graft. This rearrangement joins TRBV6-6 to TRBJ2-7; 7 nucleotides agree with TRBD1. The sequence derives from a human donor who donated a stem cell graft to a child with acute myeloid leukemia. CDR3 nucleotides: TGTGCCAGCAGTTACTCCCGACAGGGCGAGCAGTACGTC. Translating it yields CASSYSRQGEQYV.